This T cell receptor beta chain was captured by sequencing in a study of human T cells and chemical hapten exposure (dated by TCRdb to about 2021). At the level of the whole study: For sensitization, 2% DPC in acetone was applied to an approximately 2 cm by approximately 2 cm area of upper inner arm skin. Weekly therapeutic DPC doses were additionally applied to the scalp of patients throughout the approximately 24-week study period. Patch testing on the upper back used Finn chambers containing 0.01% DPC, with scoring done after 6 days according to International Contact Dermatitis Research Group standards. The mostly female patient cohort included alopecia areata with under or over 50% scalp involvement, alopecia totalis and alopecia universalis. Libraries were pooled for sequencing, and per-sample TCR yields varied mainly because of small differences in library volumes within the pool. In alopecia patients, the study followed how the peripheral blood TCR repertoire changed in vivo over primary and secondary sensitization to diphenylcyclopropenone (DPC), a hapten. Blood samples were taken from patients before sensitization (week 0) and then at 2, 6 and about 24 weeks after DPC sensitization. For TCR sequencing, blood came from some 31 alopecia patients at anywhere from one to four time points (pre-sensitization, 2, 6 and 24 weeks).

About this clonotype: Its antigen specificity is not known. No base quality information exists; no much larger clone differs at one position.

The study at large found these results: DPC sensitization did not change how many TCRs were above 1 in 1000 frequency, and no evidence was found of alterations in global repertoire structure. Repeated subsampling changed both the strength of the expansion versus patch-test correlation and the threshold at which the correlation became significant. All patients had alopecia, a presumed autoimmune disease, so their immune response might differ from that of healthy individuals. Significantly more large CDR3 similarity clusters were formed by expanded TCRs than by pre-sensitization or healthy control sets, consistent with antigen-driven responses. The number of PT1 expanded TCRs positively correlated with patch test score, significant at thresholds 8, 16 and 32 but not 4.

Explained via the paper, the time point label denotes: pre-sensitization, week 0. Explained via the paper, the treatment or condition label denotes: therapeutic diphenylcyclopropenone sensitization with weekly scalp DPC. At every patch-test visit, the blood draw took place before the patch test was put on. Patients were considered eligible if aged 18 to 70, diagnosed with alopecia and deemed suitable for DPC therapy, and patients were excluded if pregnant. Total RNA was extracted from unfractionated whole blood collected in Tempus Blood RNA tubes. The library was obtained by RACE. For sequencing, a NextSeq 500 was employed. During library preparation, unique molecular identifiers were attached to individual cDNA molecules so that TCRs could be counted in a quantitative, reproducible way. Each blood RNA sample was used to sequence both TCR alpha and TCR beta chains. Under the source paper's analysis protocol: The median number of TCRs per sample was approximately 93,000, ranging from about 20,000 to 700,000. The Decombinator software suite was used to annotate the V, J and CDR3 of the TCR reads. For PS versus PT1 abundance plots, all samples were subsampled to the same number of TCRs (28,000). Expanded TCRs were defined as absent before sensitization and observed at least eight times at the 2-week time point. In-frame beta chains were kept once TCRdb had trimmed the public reads at Q25 with fastp and called clones with MiXCR. Every entry covers one CDR3 protein and lists the most common genes and DNA from its rows. The authors' filters were not applied to this entry. This sample gives 280,000 or so distinct CDR3 sequences in total; 7.7% of them show up just once. Together, the top ten hold roughly 1.2% of the sample.

This TCR derives from a man aged 18-30 years with alopecia areata. Some clones in this sample may be carry-over from other donors' samples. Here the sequenced sample was whole blood, taken in connection with sensitization to the hapten diphenylcyclopropenone (DPC).

The CDR3 protein is CASSLEQGIYEQYF. At the DNA level, the sequence is TGTGCCAGCAGCTTAGAACAGGGAATATACGAGCAGTACTTC. The V and J segments used are TRBV7-9 and TRBJ2-7; the D gene is perhaps TRBD1, on 6 matching bases. From the cysteine through the phenylalanine, the CDR3 covers 14 amino acids. Just the 42-base CDR3 DNA is kept, in frame starting at base 1. According to the germline V gene (reference sequence), CDR1 reads SEHNR and CDR2 reads FQNEAQ. The junction shows trimming of 1 base on V and 4 bases on J, plus 11 bases between the germline ends.